The 10 T cell receptor beta chains listed next were all sequenced from one sample in a study of T-cell reconstitution after alpha-beta-depleted transplantation in children. Researchers prepared the TCRbeta library using unique molecular identifiers, the study reports. TCRdb re-called the PCR reads through MiXCR, storing one row per CDR3 protein. In the table there are 500,000 to 750,000 distinct CDR3 sequences, 27% of which are singletons. The sample in question was PBMCs, obtained before TCRalphabeta/CD19-depleted stem cell transplant. These receptors were obtained from a boy under three years old with Wiskott-Aldrich syndrome, due to receive a stem cell transplant.

The chain combines TRBV6-1 with TRBJ2-3, with D perhaps matching TRBD1 or TRBD2 (6 bases each). V gave up 8 bases and J gave up 3 bases, with 15 bases separating them. CDR3 size: 14 residues. The germline V gene encodes CDR1 MNHNS and CDR2 SASEGT. The CDR3 sequence: CASQRGAGTDTQYF. The CDR3 region has the DNA TGTGCCAGCCAAAGGGGGGCTGGTACAGATACGCAGTATTTT.

The chain uses TRBV15 and TRBJ2-7, with D maybe TRBD1 (6 bases). The CDR3 has 13 residues. CDR1 is LNHNV, CDR2 YYDKDF, per germline (reference sequence). V lost 5 bases and J 6 bases, leaving 14 bases between the germline ends. Here the CDR3 reads CATSGAFRGEQYF. The DNA for the CDR3 is TGTGCCACCAGCGGAGCATTCAGGGGCGAGCAGTACTTC.

Comment on this clonotype: Its ends do not fully match the called genes, so a read error is possible. This chain connects TRBV5-1 to TRBJ2-1, with 7 bases lining up with TRBD2. The CDR3 consists of 14 residues. CDR1 and CDR2 (germline): SGHRS, YFSETQ. The CDR3 DNA reads TGCGCCAGCAGGTTGGGGGGGAGTAGCGATGAGCAGTTCTTC. It encodes CASRLGGSSDEQFF.

The J gene is TRBJ1-5, the V gene TRBV12-3 or TRBV12-4; D is possibly TRBD1 (5 bases). The V gene lost 3 bases and the J gene lost 12 bases, with 12 bases spanning the gap. The CDR3 spans 12 residues. The CDR3 DNA reads TGTGCCAGCAGTTTGCGGGGCCTCGACCAGCATTTT. Translating gives CASSLRGLDQHF.

J is TRBJ2-5 and V is TRBV12-3 or TRBV12-4; no firm D call. This CDR3 contains 12 residues. Trimming stripped 7 bases from V and 2 bases from J, with 8 bases between. Here the CDR3 reads CASTLFQETQYF. DNA of the CDR3: TGTGCCAGCACCCTCTTTCAAGAGACCCAGTACTTC.

The count of this clonotype is one. J is TRBJ2-5 and V is TRBV5-1; D gene uncertain. Trimming shortened V by 3 bases and J by 4 bases, and 16 bases separated the two germline ends. Per germline, CDR1 SGHRS and CDR2 YFSETQ. The CDR3 is made up of 15 amino acids. CDR3 in DNA: TGCGCCAGCAGCTCGATGATGGGGATCATAGAGACCCAGTACTTC. Translating it yields CASSSMMGIIETQYF.

This clonotype was found a few times. V usage is TRBV5-6 and J usage is TRBJ1-6; the match to TRBD1 covers 8 bases. Trimming cost V 2 bases and J 14 bases; bases outside gene matches: 3. There are 12 residues in the CDR3. From germline, CDR1 is SGHDT and CDR2 YYEEEE. The CDR3 sequence is CASSLGTGSLHF. CDR3 DNA sequence: TGTGCCAGCAGCTTAGGGACAGGCTCCCTCCACTTT.

V usage is TRBV5-5 and J usage is TRBJ2-2; TRBD1 aligns across 7 bases. Germline loops: CDR1 SGHKS, CDR2 YYEKEE (reference sequence). V lost 2 bases and J lost 7; bases outside the gene matches: 11. This CDR3 is 16 amino acids long. The CDR3 region has the DNA TGTGCCAGCAGCTTCCAAGGGGGCGCTTACGGCGGGGAGCTGTTTTTT. Its translation: CASSFQGGAYGGELFF.

The J gene is TRBJ2-2, the V gene TRBV5-1; TRBD2 aligns across 10 bases. CDR3 size: 18 residues. V was pared by 6 bases and J by 5 bases, with 16 bases of the junction left unmatched. Germline V gene data show CDR1 as SGHRS and CDR2 as YFSETQ. The CDR3 DNA reads TGCGCCAGCACCCTTTCAGTGTTAGCGGGAGGTCAGACCGGGGAGCTGTTTTTT. Residues: CASTLSVLAGGQTGELFF.

This clonotype is termed medium-sized (0.01 to 0.1%). The rearrangement joins TRBV27 to TRBJ2-1; 11 bases match TRBD2. CDR1 is MNHEY and CDR2 is SMNVEV in the germline V gene (reference sequence). V lost 8 bases and J lost 0; bases outside the gene matches: 9. This CDR3 is 17 amino acids long. CDR3 nucleotide sequence: TGTGCCAGCTTAAGTACTAGCGGGAGTAGCTCCTACAATGAGCAGTTCTTC. This sequence encodes CASLSTSGSSSYNEQFF.